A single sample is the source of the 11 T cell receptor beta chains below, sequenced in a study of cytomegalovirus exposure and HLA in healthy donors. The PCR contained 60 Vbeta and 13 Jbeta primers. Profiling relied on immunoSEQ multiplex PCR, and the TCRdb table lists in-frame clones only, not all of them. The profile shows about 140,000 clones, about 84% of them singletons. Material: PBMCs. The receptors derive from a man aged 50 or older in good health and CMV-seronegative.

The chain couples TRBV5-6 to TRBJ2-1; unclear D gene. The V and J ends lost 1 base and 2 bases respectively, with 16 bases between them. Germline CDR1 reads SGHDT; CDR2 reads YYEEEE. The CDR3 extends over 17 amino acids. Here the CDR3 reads CASSLILDSWAYNEQFF. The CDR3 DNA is TGTGCCAGCAGCTTGATCCTAGACTCCTGGGCCTACAATGAGCAGTTCTTC.

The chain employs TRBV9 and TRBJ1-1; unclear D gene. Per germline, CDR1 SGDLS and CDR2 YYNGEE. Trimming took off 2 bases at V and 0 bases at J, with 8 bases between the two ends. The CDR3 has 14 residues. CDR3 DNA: TGTGCCAGCAGCGTTGAGCCGTTGAACACTGAAGCTTTCTTT. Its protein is CASSVEPLNTEAFF.

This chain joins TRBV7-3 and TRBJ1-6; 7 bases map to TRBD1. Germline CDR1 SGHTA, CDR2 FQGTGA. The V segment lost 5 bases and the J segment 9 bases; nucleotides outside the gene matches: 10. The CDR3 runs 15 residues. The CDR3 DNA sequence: TGTGCCAGCAGCCTCACAGGGGCCCCGGGTTCACCCCTCCACTTT. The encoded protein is CASSLTGAPGSPLHF.

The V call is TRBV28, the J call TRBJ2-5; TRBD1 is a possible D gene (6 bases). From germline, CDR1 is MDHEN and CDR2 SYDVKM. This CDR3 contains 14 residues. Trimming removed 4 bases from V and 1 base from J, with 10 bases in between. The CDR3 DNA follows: TGTGCCAGCAGTTCTGGACAGTTCCAAGAGACCCAGTACTTC. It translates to CASSSGQFQETQYF.

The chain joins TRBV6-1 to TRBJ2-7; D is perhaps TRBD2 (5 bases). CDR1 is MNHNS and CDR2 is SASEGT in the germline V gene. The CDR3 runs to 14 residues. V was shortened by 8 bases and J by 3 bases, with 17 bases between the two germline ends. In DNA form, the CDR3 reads TGTGCCAGCTGCCCCTCCGGAGGAGGCTACGAGCAGTACTTC. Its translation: CASCPSGGGYEQYF.

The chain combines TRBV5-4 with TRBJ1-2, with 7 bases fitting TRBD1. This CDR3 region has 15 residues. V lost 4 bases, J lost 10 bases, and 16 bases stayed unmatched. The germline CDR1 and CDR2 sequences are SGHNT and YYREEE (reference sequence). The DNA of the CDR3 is TGTGCCAGCAGCACCGGACAGGTTGGGGCAAAGGACTACACCTTC. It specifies CASSTGQVGAKDYTF.

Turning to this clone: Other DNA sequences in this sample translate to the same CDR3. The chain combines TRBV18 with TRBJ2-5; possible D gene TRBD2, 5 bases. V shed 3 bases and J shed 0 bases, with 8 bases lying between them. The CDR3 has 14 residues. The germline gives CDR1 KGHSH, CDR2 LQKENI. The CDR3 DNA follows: TGTGCCAGCTCACCTGAGACTAACCAAGAGACCCAGTACTTC. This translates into CASSPETNQETQYF.

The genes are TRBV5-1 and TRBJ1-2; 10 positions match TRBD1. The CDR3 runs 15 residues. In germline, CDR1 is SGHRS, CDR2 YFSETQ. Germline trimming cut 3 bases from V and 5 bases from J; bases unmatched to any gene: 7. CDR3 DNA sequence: TGCGCCAGCAGCTCGCCACCGGGACAGGGGTATGGCTACACCTTC. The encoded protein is CASSSPPGQGYGYTF.

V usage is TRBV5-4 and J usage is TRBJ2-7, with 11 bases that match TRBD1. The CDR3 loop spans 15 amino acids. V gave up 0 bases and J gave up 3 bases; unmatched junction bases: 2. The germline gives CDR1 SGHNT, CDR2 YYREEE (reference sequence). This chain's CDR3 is CASSLAGTGGYEQYF. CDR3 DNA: TGTGCCAGCAGCTTGGCCGGGACAGGGGGCTACGAGCAGTACTTC. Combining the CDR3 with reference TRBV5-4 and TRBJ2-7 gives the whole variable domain ETGVTQSPTHLIKTRGQQVTLRCSSQSGHNTVSWYQQALGQGPQFIFQYYREEENGRGNFPPRFSGLQFPNYSSELNVNALELDDSALYLCASSLAGTGGYEQYFGPGTRLTVT.

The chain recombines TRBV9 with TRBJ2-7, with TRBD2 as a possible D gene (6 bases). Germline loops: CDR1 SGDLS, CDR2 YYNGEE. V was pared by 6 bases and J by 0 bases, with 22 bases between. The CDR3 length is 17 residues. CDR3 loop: CASILKGTVGSSYEQYF. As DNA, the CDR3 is TGTGCCAGCATCCTGAAAGGGACTGTCGGTAGCTCCTACGAGCAGTACTTC.

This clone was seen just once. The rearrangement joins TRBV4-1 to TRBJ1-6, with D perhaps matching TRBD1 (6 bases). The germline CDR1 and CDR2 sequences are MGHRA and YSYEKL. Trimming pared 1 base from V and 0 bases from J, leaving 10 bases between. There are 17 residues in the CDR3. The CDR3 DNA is TGCGCCAGCAGCCAAGGACAGGCCAGCTCCTATAATTCACCCCTCCACTTT. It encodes CASSQGQASSYNSPLHF.